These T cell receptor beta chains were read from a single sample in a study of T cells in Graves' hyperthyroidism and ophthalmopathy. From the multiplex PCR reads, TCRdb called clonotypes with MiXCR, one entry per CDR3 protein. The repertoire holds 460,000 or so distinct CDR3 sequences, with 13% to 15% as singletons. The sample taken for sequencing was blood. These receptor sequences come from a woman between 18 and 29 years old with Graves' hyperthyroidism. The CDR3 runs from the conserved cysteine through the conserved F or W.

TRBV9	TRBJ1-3	CASSDSRGNFGNTIYF
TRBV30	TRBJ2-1	CAWSYASGGGGLKQFF
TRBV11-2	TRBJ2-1	CASIEKGLQAYNEQFF
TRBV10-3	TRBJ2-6	CAITDTPSGANVLTF
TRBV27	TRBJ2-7	CASSPKTSGPYEQYF
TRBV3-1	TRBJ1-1	CASGYNTEAFF
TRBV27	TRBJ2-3	CASSFAGTYTDTQYF
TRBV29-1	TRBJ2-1	CSVERGQRVNEQFF
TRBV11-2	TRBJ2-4	CASSLGRWDIQYF
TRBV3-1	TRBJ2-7	CASSPDTLYEQYF
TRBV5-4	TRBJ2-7	CASSDPQGVAYEQYF